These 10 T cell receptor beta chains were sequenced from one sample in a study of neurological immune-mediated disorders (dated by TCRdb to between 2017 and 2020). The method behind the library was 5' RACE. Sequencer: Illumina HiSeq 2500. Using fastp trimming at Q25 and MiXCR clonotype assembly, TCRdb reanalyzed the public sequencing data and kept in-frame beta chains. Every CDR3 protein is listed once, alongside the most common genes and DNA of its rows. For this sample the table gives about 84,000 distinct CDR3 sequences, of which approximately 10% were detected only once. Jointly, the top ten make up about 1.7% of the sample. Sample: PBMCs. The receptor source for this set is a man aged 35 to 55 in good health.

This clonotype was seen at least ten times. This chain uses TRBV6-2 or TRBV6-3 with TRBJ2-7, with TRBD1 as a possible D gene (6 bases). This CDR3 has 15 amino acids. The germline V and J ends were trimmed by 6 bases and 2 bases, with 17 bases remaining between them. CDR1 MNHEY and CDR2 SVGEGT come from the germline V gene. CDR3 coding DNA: TGTGCCAGCAGGACGCAGGGGAACCGCCCCTACGAGCAGTACTTC. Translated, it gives CASRTQGNRPYEQYF.

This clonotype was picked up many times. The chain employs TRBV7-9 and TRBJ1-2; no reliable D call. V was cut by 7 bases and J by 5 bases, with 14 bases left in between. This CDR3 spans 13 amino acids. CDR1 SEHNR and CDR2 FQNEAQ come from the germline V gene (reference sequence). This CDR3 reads CASTPKAVYGYTF. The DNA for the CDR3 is TGTGCCAGCACCCCGAAGGCTGTTTATGGCTACACCTTC. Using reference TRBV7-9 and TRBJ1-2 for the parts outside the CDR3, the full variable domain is DTGVSQNPRHKITKRGQNVTFRCDPISEHNRLYWYRQTLGQGPEFLTYFQNEAQLEKSRLLSDRFSAERPKGSFSTLEIQRTEQGDSAMYLCASTPKAVYGYTFGSGTRLTVV.

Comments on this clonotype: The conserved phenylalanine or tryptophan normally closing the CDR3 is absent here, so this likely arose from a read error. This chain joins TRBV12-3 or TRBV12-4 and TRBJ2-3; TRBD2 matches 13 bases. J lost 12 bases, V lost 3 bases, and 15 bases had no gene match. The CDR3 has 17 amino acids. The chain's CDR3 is CASSFPQLAGGRVTQYI. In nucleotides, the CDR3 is TGTGCCAGCAGTTTCCCCCAACTAGCGGGGGGGCGTGTTACACAGTATATT.

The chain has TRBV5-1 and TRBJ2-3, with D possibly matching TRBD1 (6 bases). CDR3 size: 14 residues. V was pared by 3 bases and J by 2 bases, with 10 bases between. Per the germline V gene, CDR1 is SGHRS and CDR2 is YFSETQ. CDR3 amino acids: CASSYRAITDTQYF. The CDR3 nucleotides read TGCGCCAGCAGCTACAGGGCCATCACAGATACGCAGTATTTT.

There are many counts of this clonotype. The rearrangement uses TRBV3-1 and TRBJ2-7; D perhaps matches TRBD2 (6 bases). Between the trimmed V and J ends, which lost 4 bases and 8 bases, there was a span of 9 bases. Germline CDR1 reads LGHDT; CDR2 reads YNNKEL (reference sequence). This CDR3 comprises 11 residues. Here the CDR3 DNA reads TGTGCCAGCAGCCTCGGGGGAAAGCAGTACTTC. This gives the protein CASSLGGKQYF.

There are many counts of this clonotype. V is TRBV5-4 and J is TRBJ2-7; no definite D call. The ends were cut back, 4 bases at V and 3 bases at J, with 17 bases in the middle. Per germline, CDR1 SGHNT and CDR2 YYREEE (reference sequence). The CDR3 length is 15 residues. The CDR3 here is CASSLPEASHYEQYF. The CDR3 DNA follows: TGTGCCAGCAGCCTCCCAGAGGCCAGTCACTACGAGCAGTACTTC.

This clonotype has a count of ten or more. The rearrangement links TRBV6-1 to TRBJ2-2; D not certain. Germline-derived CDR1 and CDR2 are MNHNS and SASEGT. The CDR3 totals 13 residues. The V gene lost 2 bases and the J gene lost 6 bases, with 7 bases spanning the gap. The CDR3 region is CASSETTPGELFF. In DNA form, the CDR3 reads TGTGCCAGCAGTGAAACAACCCCCGGGGAGCTGTTTTTT.

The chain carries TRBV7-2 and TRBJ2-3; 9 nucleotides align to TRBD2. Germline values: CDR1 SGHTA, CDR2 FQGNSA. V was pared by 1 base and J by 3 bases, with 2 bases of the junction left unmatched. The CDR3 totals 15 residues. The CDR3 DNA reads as TGTGCCAGCAGCTTAGTAGCGGGGGCTACAGATACGCAGTATTTT. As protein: CASSLVAGATDTQYF.

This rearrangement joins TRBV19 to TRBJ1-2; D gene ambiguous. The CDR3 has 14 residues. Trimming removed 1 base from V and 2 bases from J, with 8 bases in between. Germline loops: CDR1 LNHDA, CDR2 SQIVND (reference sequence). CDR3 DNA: TGTGCCAGTAGTATAGTTGGCGGAAACTATGGCTACACCTTC. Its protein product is CASSIVGGNYGYTF.

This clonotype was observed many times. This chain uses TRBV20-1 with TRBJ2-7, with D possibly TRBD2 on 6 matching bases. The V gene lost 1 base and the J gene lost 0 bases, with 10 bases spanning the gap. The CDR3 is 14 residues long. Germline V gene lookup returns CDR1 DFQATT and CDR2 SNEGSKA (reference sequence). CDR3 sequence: CSARGYGSSYEQYF. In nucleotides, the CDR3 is TGCAGTGCTAGAGGGTACGGGAGCTCCTACGAGCAGTACTTC.